This is a list of T cell receptor beta chains from one sample in a study of blood T cell repertoires in COVID-19. The assay was immunoSEQ multiplex PCR, and TCRdb's table has in-frame clones only and misses some. The sample holds roughly 80,000 clones, approximately 89% seen once. The sequenced sample consisted of peripheral blood. The receptors originated from a man in his fifties or sixties with active COVID-19. Both conserved end residues are part of each CDR3. A D gene is named only where the DNA matches it firmly. Clone size is given for some rows only: seen once, a few or many times, or a class if the clone is expanded.

V gene	clone size	J gene	CDR3 length	D gene	CDR3 protein	CDR3 DNA
TRBV7-9	few	TRBJ1-2	15	TRBD1	CASSSRDRGTYGYTF	TGTGCCAGCAGCTCCCGGGACAGGGGTACCTATGGCTACACCTTC
TRBV6-5	.	TRBJ2-5	14	TRBD1	CASSSGTEQETQYF	TGTGCCAGCAGTAGTGGGACAGAGCAAGAGACCCAGTACTTC
TRBV7-2	.	TRBJ1-6	15	.	CASSSPGGSGSPLHF	TGTGCCAGCAGCTCCCCCGGGGGGTCGGGTTCACCCCTCCACTTT
TRBV18	.	TRBJ2-7	12	TRBD2	CASSRGGYEQYF	TGTGCCAGCTCCCGGGGAGGGTACGAGCAGTACTTC
TRBV7-2	few	TRBJ2-2	16	.	CASSLLAGRPTGELFF	TGTGCCAGCAGCTTACTGGCGGGCCGACCCACCGGGGAGCTGTTTTTT
TRBV7-2	.	TRBJ1-4	15	.	CASSLDGREGEKLFF	TGTGCCAGCAGCTTAGACGGCAGGGAGGGGGAAAAACTGTTTTTT
TRBV4-1	.	TRBJ2-1	19	TRBD2	CASRGIQTGTSGSRHEQFF	TGCGCCAGCAGGGGTATTCAAACCGGGACTAGCGGGAGTAGGCATGAGCAGTTCTTC
TRBV19	.	TRBJ1-5	12	.	CASHRANQPQHF	TGTGCCAGTCACAGGGCTAATCAGCCCCAGCATTTT
TRBV5-4	.	TRBJ2-5	13	.	CASSLREIETQYF	TGTGCCAGCAGCTTGCGGGAGATAGAGACCCAGTACTTC
TRBV5-6	.	TRBJ2-1	13	.	CASSLLGGNEQFF	TGTGCCAGCAGCCTCCTCGGGGGAAATGAGCAGTTCTTC
TRBV7-2	.	TRBJ2-7	14	.	CASSAQRSSYEQYF	TGTGCCAGCAGCGCCCAGCGGAGCTCCTACGAGCAGTACTTC
TRBV9	.	TRBJ1-3	18	.	CASSPEGLATGSGNTIYF	TGTGCCAGCAGCCCAGAGGGATTGGCTACGGGCTCTGGAAACACCATATATTTT
TRBV5-4	once	TRBJ2-1	14	.	CASSDGQSYNEQFF	TGTGCCAGCAGCGACGGACAGTCCTACAATGAGCAGTTCTTC
TRBV4-1	.	TRBJ1-2	15	.	CASSQVQGRGYGYTF	TGCGCCAGCAGCCAAGTTCAGGGGAGAGGCTATGGCTACACCTTC
TRBV7-2	.	TRBJ2-5	13	.	CATTPFGSGTQYF	TGTGCCACCACCCCGTTCGGGTCGGGGACCCAGTACTTC
TRBV4-3	.	TRBJ2-7	15	TRBD2	CASSQAASGTYEQYF	TGCGCCAGCAGCCAGGCGGCTAGCGGAACCTACGAGCAGTACTTC
TRBV3-1/TRBV3-2	.	TRBJ2-1	12	TRBD2	CASSQDPGGQFF	TGTGCCAGCAGCCAAGATCCGGGGGGACAGTTCTTC
TRBV7-9	.	TRBJ2-3	14	.	CASSLQGSTDTQYF	TGTGCCAGCAGCTTGCAGGGAAGCACAGATACGCAGTATTTT
TRBV28	.	TRBJ1-6	14	TRBD1	CASSNTGESSPLHF	TGTGCCAGCAGTAACACAGGGGAATCCTCACCCCTCCACTTT
TRBV7-6	once	TRBJ1-2	15	TRBD1	CASSPRQGLVHGYTF	TGTGCCAGCAGCCCGAGACAGGGGCTAGTCCATGGCTACACCTTC
TRBV2	.	TRBJ1-1	11	.	CASSPDTKAFF	TGTGCCAGCAGTCCCGACACGAAGGCTTTCTTT
TRBV18	.	TRBJ1-2	16	TRBD1	CASSPVPGQGAGGYTF	TGTGCCAGCTCACCAGTCCCGGGACAGGGGGCTGGAGGCTACACCTTC
TRBV9	.	TRBJ1-3	14	.	CASSPGGDGNTIYF	TGTGCCAGCAGTCCGGGGGGCGATGGAAACACCATATATTTT
TRBV28	.	TRBJ1-2	15	.	CASSVHLFDSYGYTF	TGTGCCAGCAGCGTTCACCTCTTTGACAGCTATGGCTACACCTTC
TRBV30	once	TRBJ2-5	16	TRBD1	CAWSGIDKRGQETQYF	TGTGCCTGGAGTGGTATTGACAAAAGGGGGCAGGAGACCCAGTACTTC
TRBV2	.	TRBJ2-7	12	.	CASALVAYEQYF	TGTGCCAGCGCCTTGGTAGCTTACGAGCAGTACTTC
TRBV6-6	.	TRBJ1-5	15	.	CASSGGDPGFQPQHF	TGTGCCAGCAGTGGCGGGGATCCGGGCTTCCAGCCCCAGCATTTT
TRBV6-2/TRBV6-3	.	TRBJ1-5	15	.	CASSSTVTAPQPQHF	TGTGCCAGCAGTTCGACAGTAACAGCGCCTCAGCCCCAGCATTTT
TRBV18	.	TRBJ1-5	17	.	CASSSSRAGFDNQPQHF	TGTGCCAGCTCCTCGTCCAGGGCGGGATTCGACAATCAGCCCCAGCATTTT
TRBV7-2	.	TRBJ2-5	17	TRBD2	CASSPGTSGGYQETQYF	TGTGCCAGCAGCCCGGGGACTAGCGGGGGGTATCAAGAGACCCAGTACTTC
TRBV11-2	once	TRBJ2-1	13	TRBD1	CASSSNRGNEQFF	TGTGCCAGCAGTTCTAACAGGGGCAATGAGCAGTTCTTC
TRBV7-6	.	TRBJ1-3	16	.	CASSPGPGFSGNTIYF	TGTGCCAGCAGCCCAGGACCAGGGTTCTCTGGAAACACCATATATTTT
TRBV7-2	once	TRBJ2-7	13	TRBD1	CASSLVNRGEQYF	TGTGCCAGCAGCTTAGTTAACAGGGGCGAGCAGTACTTC
TRBV9	.	TRBJ1-3	12	.	CASSPHGNTIYF	TGTGCCAGCAGCCCCCATGGAAACACCATATATTTT
TRBV18	.	TRBJ1-6	14	.	CASSQDRDNSPLHF	TGTGCCAGCTCACAGGACAGAGATAATTCACCCCTCCACTTT
TRBV7-2	.	TRBJ2-4	16	.	CASSFAGIAAKNIQYF	TGTGCCAGCAGCTTCGCGGGGATAGCAGCCAAAAACATTCAGTACTTC
TRBV5-8	.	TRBJ2-7	15	TRBD1	CASSPRDRLSYEQYF	TGTGCCAGCAGCCCCCGGGACAGGCTATCCTACGAGCAGTACTTC